This is a list of T cell receptor beta chains from one sample in a study of cytomegalovirus exposure and HLA in healthy donors. Sequencing was performed with immunoSEQ multiplex PCR; in TCRdb, only in-frame clones are kept and a portion is missing. The sample lists over 150,000 clones; around 80% were seen once. Sequencing was done on a sample of PBMCs. The receptors were gathered from a girl aged 2-15 years in good health and CMV-seropositive. Each CDR3 is given with its conserved first and last residue. Each record gives: CDR3 DNA, CDR3 protein, V gene, CDR3 length, D gene, J gene. The D gene is left open where the match is weak.

CDR3nt: TGCGCCAGCAGTGAGTATGGGACAGGACCCTACAATGAGCAGTTCTTC
CDR3aa: CASSEYGTGPYNEQFF
v_gene: TRBV10-1
len: 16
d_gene: TRBD1
j_gene: TRBJ2-1

CDR3nt: TGTGCCAGCAGTCAGACAGGGGAGGTAGAGACCCAGTACTTC
CDR3aa: CASSQTGEVETQYF
v_gene: TRBV27
len: 14
d_gene: TRBD1
j_gene: TRBJ2-5

CDR3nt: TGTGCCAGCAGTTTACGTGGGGGGAACAATGAGCAGTTCTTC
CDR3aa: CASSLRGGNNEQFF
v_gene: TRBV27
len: 14
d_gene: -
j_gene: TRBJ2-1

CDR3nt: TGTGCCAGCAGCTTAGGCGGGGCCACTCACAATGAGCAGTTCTTC
CDR3aa: CASSLGGATHNEQFF
v_gene: TRBV7-3
len: 15
d_gene: -
j_gene: TRBJ2-1

CDR3nt: TGTGCCAGCAGTGGGGGACAGGTCTCTGGAAACACCATATATTTT
CDR3aa: CASSGGQVSGNTIYF
v_gene: TRBV6-1
len: 15
d_gene: TRBD1
j_gene: TRBJ1-3

CDR3nt: TGCGCCAGCAGCCCCGGTGTTGGGCAGGGGGGAAACATTCAGTACTTC
CDR3aa: CASSPGVGQGGNIQYF
v_gene: TRBV5-1
len: 16
d_gene: -
j_gene: TRBJ2-4

CDR3nt: TGTGCCAGCAGGCTTCACGGAAGGGCGACGGAGGGAAAACTGTTTTTT
CDR3aa: CASRLHGRATEGKLFF
v_gene: TRBV6-6
len: 16
d_gene: -
j_gene: TRBJ1-4

CDR3nt: TGTGCCAGCAGCTTAGGCCTAGCGGGGCCCCGGGATACGCAGTATTTT
CDR3aa: CASSLGLAGPRDTQYF
v_gene: TRBV7-3
len: 16
d_gene: TRBD2
j_gene: TRBJ2-3

CDR3nt: TGTGCCAGCAGTTACTCTGGGCAGGGGGAAGCTTTCTTT
CDR3aa: CASSYSGQGEAFF
v_gene: TRBV6-6
len: 13
d_gene: -
j_gene: TRBJ1-1

CDR3nt: TGCGCCAGCAGCCCAAGTAAGGGACTAGCGGGAGGCCTTGATCACGAGCAGTACTTC
CDR3aa: CASSPSKGLAGGLDHEQYF
v_gene: TRBV4-1
len: 19
d_gene: TRBD2
j_gene: TRBJ2-7

CDR3nt: TGCGCCAGCAGCCAGGGTTCTGGGGCCAACGTCCTGACTTTC
CDR3aa: CASSQGSGANVLTF
v_gene: TRBV5-1
len: 14
d_gene: -
j_gene: TRBJ2-6

CDR3nt: TGTGCCAGCAGTTACTTTCGGGGTTCCTACGAGCAGTACTTC
CDR3aa: CASSYFRGSYEQYF
v_gene: TRBV6-5
len: 14
d_gene: -
j_gene: TRBJ2-7

CDR3nt: TGTGCCAGCAGCGTAGGGGGACTAGGAGTGGTATACAATGAGCAGTTCTTC
CDR3aa: CASSVGGLGVVYNEQFF
v_gene: TRBV9
len: 17
d_gene: TRBD2
j_gene: TRBJ2-1

CDR3nt: TGTGCCAGCAGTGGACAAAGGGGGACAGGTTATAATTCACCCCTCCACTTT
CDR3aa: CASSGQRGTGYNSPLHF
v_gene: TRBV25-1
len: 17
d_gene: TRBD1
j_gene: TRBJ1-6